This T cell receptor (beta chain) was captured in a study of T cell responses to AZD1222 COVID-19 vaccine. V was shortened by 6 bases and J by 7 bases, with 10 bases between the two germline ends. Germline V gene data show CDR1 as SNHLY and CDR2 as FYNNEI. The CDR3 is 12 residues long. Profiling relied on immunoSEQ multiplex PCR, and the TCRdb table lists in-frame clones only, not all of them. Here the sample spans more than 95,000 clones, 86% being singletons. This clonotype was obtained from an adult who received the AZD1222 COVID-19 vaccine. The genes are TRBV2 and TRBJ2-1, with D possibly matching TRBD1 (6 bases). The specimen was peripheral blood, collected 28 days after the second AZD1222 dose. The CDR3 loop reads CASRGRGNEQFF. The CDR3 DNA reads as TGTGCCAGCAGGGGTAGGGGGAATGAGCAGTTCTTC.